These 5 T cell receptor beta chains share one sample of origin, sequenced in a study of control samples from healthy donors and cancer patients. Assay used: immunoSEQ multiplex PCR; TCRdb lists only in-frame clones, some missing. The repertoire has fewer than 70,000 clones, around 84% of them found once; the top ten carry 2.9%. Sequencing used PBMCs. The receptors were gathered from a woman in her fifties or sixties with lung cancer.

This chain joins TRBV2 and TRBJ2-2; D gene unclear. Germline CDR1 reads SNHLY; CDR2 reads FYNNEI. CDR3 length equals 12 residues. V lost 6 bases to trimming and J lost 7 bases, with 9 bases between them. The CDR3 DNA is TGTGCCAGCAGCTACGGTGTCGGGGAGCTGTTTTTT. Translating gives CASSYGVGELFF. The complete variable domain, with remaining parts taken from reference TRBV2 and TRBJ2-2, reads EPEVTQTPSHQVTQMGQEVILRCVPISNHLYFYWYRQILGQKVEFLVSFYNNEISEKSEIFDDQFSVERPDGSNFTLKIRSTKLEDSAMYFCASSYGVGELFFGEGSRLTVL.

CDR3: CASTKGSGSTNEKLFF. CDR3 DNA sequence: TGTGCCAGCACGAAGGGCTCAGGTTCTACTAATGAAAAACTGTTTTTT. The chain recombines TRBV11-2 with TRBJ1-4; D unresolved. Germline CDR1 SGHAT, CDR2 FQNNGV. Trimming pared 7 bases from V and 2 bases from J, leaving 17 bases between. The CDR3 has 16 residues.

Note on this clone: Other nucleotide sequences from this sample produce the same CDR3. The chain links TRBV9 to TRBJ2-2, with D unresolved. Per the germline V gene, CDR1 is SGDLS and CDR2 is YYNGEE. The CDR3 spans 14 residues. The V and J ends lost 2 bases and 6 bases respectively, with 11 bases between them. CDR3 bases: TGTGCCAGCAGCGTGAGCCGAGTATCCGGGGAGCTGTTTTTT. Amino acids: CASSVSRVSGELFF.

Only one count was recorded for this clone. The chain links TRBV7-9 to TRBJ2-5; maybe TRBD2 (7 bases). Per the germline V gene, CDR1 is SEHNR and CDR2 is FQNEAQ (reference sequence). V lost 4 bases to trimming and J lost 8 bases, with 23 bases between them. The CDR3 is made up of 16 amino acids. In nucleotides, the CDR3 is TGTGCCAGCAGCTCAGCACAGGGAGGGACCTGGGTAACCCAGTACTTC. Its translation: CASSSAQGGTWVTQYF.

This chain links TRBV5-3 with TRBJ1-5; D possibly corresponds to TRBD1 (5 bases). TRBV5-3 is known as an ORF, though its function is uncertain. The CDR3 is 15 amino acids. V lost 5 bases, J lost 4 bases, and 16 bases lay in between. The CDR3 region has the DNA TGTGCCAGAAGAACTCGACAGACCAATAATCAGCCCCAGCATTTT. Translation gives CARRTRQTNNQPQHF.